The 32 T cell receptor beta chains below all came from one sample that was sequenced in a study of CD8 T cells in ankylosing spondylitis. Their antigens are not known. Study-wide results and limits: Seemingly characteristic of ankylosing spondylitis blood was a TCR beta motif consisting of 7 or 8 highly homologous variants.

One entry per CDR3 protein results from TCRdb running MiXCR on the 5' RACE reads. The table lists about 540,000 distinct CDR3 sequences, more than 9.5% of them singletons. Sequences were obtained from blood, either unsorted or a sorted T cell fraction (not recorded which). These receptors were obtained from a male donor with ankylosing spondylitis.

The chain uses TRBV20-1 and TRBJ2-5; TRBD1 is a possible D gene (6 bases). The CDR3 length is 11 residues. Germline V CDR1 and CDR2: DFQATT, SNEGSKA (reference sequence). This CDR3 is CGGLQEETQYF. The CDR3 bases are TGCGGGGGCCTCCAAGAAGAGACCCAGTACTTC.

V gene TRBV19 combines with J gene TRBJ1-5; D might be TRBD1 (5 bases). This CDR3 spans 15 amino acids. V lost 4 bases to trimming and J lost 1 base, with 11 bases between them. CDR1 and CDR2 (germline): LNHDA, SQIVND (reference sequence). The CDR3 protein is CASSTGTVSNQPQHF. The CDR3 DNA is TGTGCCAGTAGTACCGGGACGGTGAGCAATCAGCCCCAGCATTTT.

The gene calls are TRBV3-1 and TRBJ1-3, with D unclear. This CDR3 has 13 amino acids. Between the trimmed V and J ends, which lost 2 bases and 4 bases, there was a span of 6 bases. Germline V lookup: CDR1 LGHDT, CDR2 YNNKEL (reference sequence). CDR3 region: CASSQNDGNTIYF. The CDR3 bases are TGTGCCAGCAGCCAAAACGACGGAAACACCATATATTTT.

The rearrangement links TRBV12-3 or TRBV12-4 to TRBJ1-5; 8 nucleotides match TRBD1. The CDR3 is 15 amino acids. V shed 6 bases and J 7 bases; nucleotides not matched to a gene: 11. This CDR3 reads CASRPGTGKSQPQHF. CDR3 coding DNA: TGTGCCAGCAGGCCCGGGACAGGAAAATCACAGCCCCAGCATTTT.

This chain joins TRBV11-3 and TRBJ1-1, with D possibly being TRBD1 (5 bases). The CDR3 is 15 residues long. V lost 4 bases and J lost 4, with 16 bases in between. Germline CDR1 reads SGHNT; CDR2 reads YENEEA. The CDR3 coding sequence is TGTGCCAGCAGCTCCGACAGTCGGGTAGGCACTGAAGCTTTCTTT. It specifies CASSSDSRVGTEAFF.

This clonotype showed up just a few times. This chain uses TRBV7-8 with TRBJ2-1; D might be TRBD1 (5 bases). Trimming left V 5 bases short and J 0 bases short, with 20 bases between. Per germline, CDR1 SGHVS and CDR2 FQNEAQ. The CDR3 is 18 amino acids. CDR3: CASSPAWLGPSSYNEQFF. In DNA, the CDR3 is TGTGCCAGCAGCCCAGCGTGGCTGGGGCCCAGCTCCTACAATGAGCAGTTCTTC.

This clonotype showed up just once. The chain employs TRBV2 and TRBJ1-2; 7 bases agree with TRBD1. This CDR3 has 12 residues. Unmatched junction bases numbered 1, after V lost 4 bases and J lost 5 bases. CDR1 is SNHLY and CDR2 is FYNNEI in the germline V gene. In DNA form, the CDR3 reads TGTGCCAGCAGTGCGGGACAGTATGGCTACACCTTC. It encodes CASSAGQYGYTF.

This clonotype appeared a few times. The J gene is TRBJ1-2, the V gene TRBV6-1; a weak D match, TRBD1 (5 bases). V lost 2 bases, J lost 4 bases, and 11 bases lay in between. This CDR3 contains 14 residues. Germline V gene sequence: CDR1 MNHNS, CDR2 SASEGT. DNA for the CDR3: TGTGCCAGCAGTGAAAAGGGGCCCACCTATGGCTACACCTTC. Its protein product is CASSEKGPTYGYTF.

This clonotype was seen at least ten times. V gene TRBV4-2 combines with J gene TRBJ1-3; the D gene is possibly TRBD1 (5 bases). V was clipped by 4 bases and J by 0 bases, with 10 bases between them. The germline V gene encodes CDR1 LGHNA and CDR2 YNFKEQ. The CDR3 runs 15 residues. The DNA of the CDR3 is TGTGCCAGCAGCCGGGACCGCAGCTCTGGAAACACCATATATTTT. Encoded protein: CASSRDRSSGNTIYF.

This clonotype was detected only a few times. The CDR3 loop is CASSLGVLGYNEQFF. The CDR3 DNA reads as TGTGCCAGCAGTTTAGGGGTTTTAGGGTACAATGAGCAGTTCTTC. The chain recombines TRBV12-3 or TRBV12-4 with TRBJ2-1; D is unresolved. V was trimmed by 1 base and J by 4 bases, leaving 11 bases between them. The CDR3 loop spans 15 amino acids.

This clonotype was counted between two and nine times. The V call is TRBV7-2, the J call TRBJ1-1; tentatively, D is TRBD1 (6 bases). CDR1 is SGHTA and CDR2 is FQGNSA in the germline V gene. The CDR3 spans 15 residues. The ends were cut back, 5 bases at V and 7 bases at J, with 20 bases in the middle. The CDR3 DNA follows: TGTGCCAGCAGCCCCAGGACAGTTATGAAAGGTGAAGCTTTCTTT. It translates to CASSPRTVMKGEAFF.

This clonotype was seen repeatedly, ten times or more. This chain joins TRBV20-1 and TRBJ2-5; TRBD2 matches at 10 bases. V trimming: 0 bases; J trimming: 0 bases; junction bases outside the gene matches: 4. CDR3 length: 16 amino acids. Germline lookup yields CDR1 DFQATT and CDR2 SNEGSKA (reference sequence). The DNA of the CDR3 is TGCAGTGCTAGAGATCTACTAGCGGGAAACCAAGAGACCCAGTACTTC. The encoded protein is CSARDLLAGNQETQYF.

This clonotype was observed a few times. The chain employs TRBV7-8 and TRBJ2-4; D not certain. Looked up from germline, CDR1 is SGHVS and CDR2 is FQNEAQ. V lost 5 bases to trimming and J lost 0 bases, with 8 bases between them. This CDR3 is 14 amino acids long. The CDR3 sequence: CASSAQLAKNIQYF. CDR3 in DNA: TGTGCCAGCAGCGCCCAGTTAGCCAAAAACATTCAGTACTTC.

The rearrangement uses TRBV6-5 and TRBJ2-1, with 10 bases matching TRBD2. V was pared by 2 bases and J by 7 bases, with 17 bases of the junction left unmatched. This CDR3 contains 19 residues. Germline V gives CDR1 MNHEY, CDR2 SVGAGI. CDR3 amino acids: CASSYRGLAGVGWRNEQFF. As DNA, the CDR3 is TGTGCCAGCAGTTACCGGGGGCTAGCGGGAGTCGGGTGGCGAAATGAGCAGTTCTTC.

This clonotype turned up a few times. CDR3 in amino acids: CSARTSGTRETQYF. Written as DNA, the CDR3 is TGCAGTGCTCGGACTAGCGGGACTCGGGAGACCCAGTACTTC. The rearrangement joins TRBV20-1 to TRBJ2-5, with 12 bases aligning to TRBD2. The germline V gene has CDR1 DFQATT and CDR2 SNEGSKA (reference sequence). The CDR3 runs to 14 residues. The V and J ends lost 5 bases and 5 bases, in that order; junction bases with no gene match: 6.

This chain joins TRBV6-1 and TRBJ1-1; D gene uncertain. CDR1 and CDR2 (germline): MNHNS, SASEGT. V dropped 4 bases and J dropped 3 bases, with 15 bases sitting between them. The CDR3 runs 15 residues. CDR3 coding DNA: TGTGCCAGCAGTGTTAGAAGGTTAGGGTACACTGAAGCTTTCTTT. Protein: CASSVRRLGYTEAFF.

This clonotype was seen a handful of times. J is TRBJ2-3 and V is TRBV7-2; possibly TRBD1 for D (6 bases). The germline V and J ends were trimmed by 6 bases and 4 bases, with 20 bases remaining between them. CDR3 length: 16 residues. CDR1 is SGHTA and CDR2 is FQGNSA in the germline V gene. The CDR3 region is CASSALGRGVADTQYF. The DNA of the CDR3 is TGTGCCAGCAGTGCCTTGGGCAGGGGAGTTGCAGATACGCAGTATTTT.

This clonotype was observed a handful of times. This chain links TRBV24-1 with TRBJ2-1; 14 bases are shared with TRBD2. Germline V gene data show CDR1 as KGHDR and CDR2 as SFDVKD. V shed 7 bases, J shed 8 bases, and the junction held 9 bases outside the gene matches. CDR3 length: 16 amino acids. CDR3 in DNA: TGTGCCACCAGCTCCGGGGGGACTAGCGGGAGCGATGAGCAGTTCTTC. Its translation is CATSSGGTSGSDEQFF.

This clonotype has a handful of counts. The gene calls are TRBV20-1 and TRBJ2-5; possibly TRBD1 or TRBD2 for D (5 bases each). In germline, CDR1 is DFQATT, CDR2 SNEGSKA (reference sequence). The CDR3 spans 14 residues. Trimming removed 2 bases from V and 5 bases from J, with 15 bases in between. The CDR3 nucleotides are TGCAGTGCTAGACGGACCATGTGGGGGGAGACCCAGTACTTC. Protein product: CSARRTMWGETQYF.

The chain is built from TRBV2 and TRBJ2-3; tentatively, D is TRBD2 (5 bases). Germline lookup yields CDR1 SNHLY and CDR2 FYNNEI. Trimming stripped 7 bases from V and 5 bases from J, with 16 bases between. This CDR3 region has 14 residues. The CDR3 reads CASMILTRGDTQYF. The CDR3 DNA is TGTGCCAGCATGATCCTCACCCGGGGAGATACGCAGTATTTT.

The chain couples TRBV5-1 to TRBJ1-1; perhaps TRBD1 as D (6 bases). Trimming left V 4 bases short and J 6 bases short, with 19 bases between. Per the germline V gene, CDR1 is SGHRS and CDR2 is YFSETQ. This CDR3 is 15 amino acids long. Here the CDR3 reads CASSGGDITASEAFF. The CDR3 region has the DNA TGCGCCAGCAGCGGGGGGGACATAACCGCATCTGAAGCTTTCTTT.

This chain uses TRBV7-2 with TRBJ2-2; perhaps TRBD2 as D (5 bases). The CDR3 contains 16 residues. The ends were cut back, 1 base at V and 7 bases at J, with 16 bases in the middle. Germline V gives CDR1 SGHTA, CDR2 FQGNSA. The chain's CDR3 is CASSLVVTLVVGELFF. The CDR3, as DNA: TGTGCCAGCAGCTTAGTTGTCACACTAGTGGTCGGGGAGCTGTTTTTT. The full variable domain, its missing parts supplied by reference TRBV7-2 and TRBJ2-2, is GAGVSQSPSNKVTEKGKDVELRCDPISGHTALYWYRQSLGQGLEFLIYFQGNSAPDKSGLPSDRFSAERTGGSVSTLTIQRTQQEDSAVYLCASSLVVTLVVGELFFGEGSRLTVL.

This clonotype was seen only a few times. This rearrangement joins TRBV11-2 to TRBJ2-1, with unresolved D. Germline V gene data show CDR1 as SGHAT and CDR2 as FQNNGV. This CDR3 is 14 amino acids long. The V gene lost 5 bases and the J gene lost 9 bases, with 17 bases spanning the gap. Here the CDR3 DNA reads TGTGCCAGCAGCCCAGTTCGAACCGCACCTGAGCAGTTCTTC. Protein sequence: CASSPVRTAPEQFF.

This clonotype was detected ten times or more. The chain is built from TRBV20-1 and TRBJ1-4, with 10 bases identical to TRBD1. Germline V gives CDR1 DFQATT, CDR2 SNEGSKA (reference sequence). V shed 6 bases and J 8 bases; nucleotides not matched to a gene: 9. This CDR3 spans 14 amino acids. In DNA, the CDR3 is TGCAGTGCCAAACCCGGGACAGGGGAGGAAAAACTGTTTTTT. Its translation is CSAKPGTGEEKLFF.

This clonotype has only a few counts. The chain carries TRBV29-1 and TRBJ1-2, with no clear D. V shed 4 bases and J shed 1 base, with 13 bases lying between them. Germline CDR1 reads SQVTM; CDR2 reads ANQGSEA. This CDR3 is built from 14 residues. As DNA, the CDR3 is TGCAGCGTTGGACTCGGGGAGGATAACTATGGCTACACCTTC. Protein product: CSVGLGEDNYGYTF.

A few counts support this clonotype. The chain uses TRBV5-1 and TRBJ1-1; 7 bases are a match to TRBD1. V shed 4 bases, J shed 3 bases, and the junction held 6 bases outside the gene matches. Germline-derived CDR1 and CDR2 are SGHRS and YFSETQ. The CDR3 has 14 amino acids. Written as DNA, the CDR3 is TGCGCCAGCAGCGGCAAAACAGGGGACACTGAAGCTTTCTTT. Amino acids: CASSGKTGDTEAFF. Filled out from reference TRBV5-1 and TRBJ1-1, the complete variable domain reads KAGVTQTPRYLIKTRGQQVTLSCSPISGHRSVSWYQQTPGQGLQFLFEYFSETQRNKGNFPGRFSGRQFSNSRSEMNVSTLELGDSALYLCASSGKTGDTEAFFGQGTRLTVV.

The chain uses TRBV11-2 and TRBJ1-1; D gene unclear. Trimming cost V 5 bases and J 3 bases, with 10 bases left between them. The length of the CDR3 is 13 residues. Germline V gene data show CDR1 as SGHAT and CDR2 as FQNNGV. The CDR3 sequence is CASSLYSYTEAFF. The DNA for the CDR3 is TGTGCCAGCAGCCTATACTCGTACACTGAAGCTTTCTTT.

This clonotype has at least ten counts. The chain employs TRBV3-1 and TRBJ1-2, with TRBD1 as a possible D gene (5 bases). Germline V CDR1 and CDR2: LGHDT, YNNKEL (reference sequence). This CDR3 spans 14 amino acids. Trimming shortened V by 2 bases and J by 2 bases, and 9 bases separated the two germline ends. CDR3 nucleotides: TGTGCCAGCAGCCAAAGGGACGGCAACTATGGCTACACCTTC. This codes for CASSQRDGNYGYTF.

Of note for this clonotype: This clone may be a read error of a much larger clone one base away. The V call is TRBV29-1, the J call TRBJ2-7; possibly TRBD1 for D (6 bases). V gave up 7 bases and J gave up 5 bases, with 18 bases separating them. Germline loops: CDR1 SQVTM, CDR2 ANQGSEA. The CDR3 extends over 13 amino acids. The CDR3: CSAGAGAGHEQYF. Here the CDR3 DNA reads TGCAGCGCCGGGGCAGGGGCTGGACACGAGCAGTACTTC.

The V call is TRBV6-5, the J call TRBJ1-3, with D perhaps matching TRBD1 (6 bases). V lost 3 bases and J 0 bases, leaving 18 bases between the germline ends. The CDR3 is made up of 18 amino acids. Germline CDR1 reads MNHEY; CDR2 reads SVGAGI. The CDR3 DNA follows: TGTGCCAGCAGTTATGGAGGACAGTTCTTGGCCTCTGGAAACACCATATATTTT. This encodes CASSYGGQFLASGNTIYF.

This clonotype was seen ten or more times. The chain carries TRBV5-1 and TRBJ2-1; TRBD2 agrees at 7 bases. Germline V CDR1 and CDR2: SGHRS, YFSETQ. The CDR3 has 13 residues. V dropped 5 bases and J dropped 4; count of bases not matched to a gene: 3. Written as DNA, the CDR3 is TGCGCCAGCAGGCGGGAGAGGTACAATGAGCAGTTCTTC. This encodes CASRRERYNEQFF.

This clonotype was seen more than once but under ten times. The V gene is TRBV9, the J gene TRBJ2-3, with TRBD2 matching 11 bases. Germline assignment: CDR1 SGDLS and CDR2 YYNGEE. Trimming at V came to 1 base and at J to 0 bases, leaving 7 bases not matched to a gene. This CDR3 has 18 residues. CDR3 amino acids: CASSVRTSGRASTDTQYF. CDR3 coding DNA: TGTGCCAGCAGCGTAAGAACTAGCGGGAGAGCTAGCACAGATACGCAGTATTTT.